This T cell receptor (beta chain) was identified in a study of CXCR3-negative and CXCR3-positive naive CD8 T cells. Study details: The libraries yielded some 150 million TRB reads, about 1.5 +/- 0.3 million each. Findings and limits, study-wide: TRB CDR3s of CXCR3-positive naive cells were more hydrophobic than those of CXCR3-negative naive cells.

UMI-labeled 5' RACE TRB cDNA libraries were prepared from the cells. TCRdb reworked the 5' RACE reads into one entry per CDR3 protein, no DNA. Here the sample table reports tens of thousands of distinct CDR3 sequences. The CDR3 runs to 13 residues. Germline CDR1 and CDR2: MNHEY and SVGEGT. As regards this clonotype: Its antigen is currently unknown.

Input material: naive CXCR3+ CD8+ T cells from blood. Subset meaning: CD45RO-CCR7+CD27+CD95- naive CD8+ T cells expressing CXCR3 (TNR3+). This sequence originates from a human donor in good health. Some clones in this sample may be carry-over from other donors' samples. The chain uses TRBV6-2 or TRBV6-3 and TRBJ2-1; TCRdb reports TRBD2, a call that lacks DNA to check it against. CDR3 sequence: CASRGLGSNEQFF.